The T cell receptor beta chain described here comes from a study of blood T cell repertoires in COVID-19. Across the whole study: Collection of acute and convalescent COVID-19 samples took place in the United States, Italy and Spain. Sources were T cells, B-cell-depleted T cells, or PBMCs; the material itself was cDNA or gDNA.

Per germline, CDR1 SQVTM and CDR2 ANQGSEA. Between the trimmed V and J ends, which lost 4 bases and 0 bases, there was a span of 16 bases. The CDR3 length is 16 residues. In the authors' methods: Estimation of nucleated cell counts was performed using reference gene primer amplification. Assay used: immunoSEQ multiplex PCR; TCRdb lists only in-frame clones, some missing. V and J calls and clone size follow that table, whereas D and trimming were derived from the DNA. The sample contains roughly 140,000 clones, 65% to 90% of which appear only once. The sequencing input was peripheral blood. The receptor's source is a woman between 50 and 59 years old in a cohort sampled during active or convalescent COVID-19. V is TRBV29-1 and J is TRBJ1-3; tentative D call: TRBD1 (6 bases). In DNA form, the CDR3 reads TGCAGCGTTGGAGACGGGACACCCTTCTCTGGAAACACCATATATTTT. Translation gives CSVGDGTPFSGNTIYF.